The 27 T cell receptor beta chains below come from one sample, sequenced in a study of identical twins. TCRdb reprocessed the 5' RACE reads via MiXCR and lists one record per CDR3 protein. The table has fewer than 550,000 distinct CDR3 sequences, 12% to 15% seen once; the top ten hold around 0.48%. In addition, the sample was reused for a study of yellow fever vaccine responses in identical twins.

The sequenced sample consisted of CD4+ T cells sorted from blood. Receptors were obtained from a woman under 30 in good health.

In its sample, this clonotype was seen a few times. J is TRBJ2-1 and V is TRBV24-1; D possibly corresponds to TRBD1 (5 bases). The germline V and J ends were trimmed by 10 bases and 1 base, with 10 bases remaining between them. Germline lookup yields CDR1 KGHDR and CDR2 SFDVKD. The CDR3 is 13 amino acids. CDR3 DNA: TGTGCCACAGGGGCAGAGTCCTACAATGAGCAGTTCTTC. It encodes CATGAESYNEQFF.

The genes are TRBV11-2 and TRBJ1-1; D ambiguous. CDR3 size: 14 residues. In germline, CDR1 is SGHAT, CDR2 FQNNGV. V lost 1 base and J 4 bases, leaving 10 bases between the germline ends. As DNA, the CDR3 is TGTGCCAGCAGCTTAGCGGGGAAGGGCACTGAAGCTTTCTTT. This gives the protein CASSLAGKGTEAFF.

This clonotype has more than one count but fewer than ten. V usage is TRBV15 and J usage is TRBJ2-7; 10 bases fit TRBD2. CDR3 length equals 16 residues. Trimming at V came to 0 bases and at J to 4 bases, leaving 6 bases not matched to a gene. Germline CDR1 and CDR2: LNHNV and YYDKDF (reference sequence). The CDR3 sequence: CATSRDRTSGIYEQYF. CDR3 coding DNA: TGTGCCACCAGCAGAGACCGGACTAGCGGAATTTACGAGCAGTACTTC.

The CDR3 region has the DNA TGTGCCAGCAGCCAACTCCAGGGCCACACTGAAGCTTTCTTT. Encoded protein: CASSQLQGHTEAFF. The chain links TRBV14 to TRBJ1-1, with D perhaps matching TRBD1 (5 bases). This CDR3 is 14 amino acids long. Trimming took off 2 bases at V and 3 bases at J, with 10 bases between the two ends. Germline lookup yields CDR1 SGHDN and CDR2 FVKESK.

The chain combines TRBV12-3 or TRBV12-4 with TRBJ2-2; D is uncertain. The V gene lost 2 bases and the J gene lost 6 bases, with 7 bases spanning the gap. The CDR3 sequence is 13 residues long. DNA for the CDR3: TGTGCCAGCAGTTTATCGAGCGCCGGGGAGCTGTTTTTT. Translated, it gives CASSLSSAGELFF.

This clonotype was detected only a few times. V usage is TRBV20-1 and J usage is TRBJ2-7; D might be TRBD2 (6 bases). This CDR3 spans 14 amino acids. V lost 4 bases, J lost 1 base, and 14 bases lay in between. CDR1 is DFQATT, CDR2 SNEGSKA, per germline (reference sequence). The CDR3 region has the DNA TGCAGTGCTATTGCGACTAGGGGATCCTACGAGCAGTACGTC. It translates to CSAIATRGSYEQYV.

V gene TRBV18 combines with J gene TRBJ2-1, with D possibly being TRBD1 or TRBD2 (5 bases each). The CDR3 sequence is 17 residues long. V dropped 3 bases and J dropped 8 bases, with 23 bases sitting between them. The germline V gene encodes CDR1 KGHSH and CDR2 LQKENI. The CDR3 nucleotides read TGTGCCAGCTCACCGCCGAACGGTAGCCCCGGGGCCTATGAGCAGTTCTTC. Translation gives CASSPPNGSPGAYEQFF.

This chain connects TRBV5-1 to TRBJ2-1; possibly TRBD2 for D (7 bases). CDR3 length: 16 residues. CDR1 is SGHRS, CDR2 YFSETQ, per germline. Trimming pared 6 bases from V and 0 bases from J, leaving 16 bases between. The CDR3 spells CASTQRGGGSYNEQFF. DNA of the CDR3: TGCGCCAGCACTCAGCGAGGGGGGGGCTCCTACAATGAGCAGTTCTTC.

The V gene is TRBV24-1, the J gene TRBJ2-2; the match to TRBD1 covers 7 bases. Germline trimming cut 1 base from V and 5 bases from J; bases unmatched to any gene: 9. The CDR3 consists of 17 residues. Looked up from germline, CDR1 is KGHDR and CDR2 is SFDVKD. The CDR3 loop reads CATSDLFGDRETGELFF. The CDR3, as DNA: TGTGCCACCAGTGATTTATTTGGAGACAGGGAAACCGGGGAGCTGTTTTTT.

The chain is built from TRBV24-1 and TRBJ2-2; 8 bases fit TRBD2. The germline V gene encodes CDR1 KGHDR and CDR2 SFDVKD. This CDR3 contains 15 residues. With 4 bases clipped from V and 5 bases from J, the junction kept 5 bases outside the gene matches. The chain's CDR3 is CATSEREAWTGELFF. DNA for the CDR3: TGTGCCACCAGTGAGCGGGAGGCGTGGACCGGGGAGCTGTTTTTT.

In this sample, this clonotype turned up a few times. The CDR3, as DNA: TGTGCCAGCAGCTTAGGCCTAGCGGTATCCGGGGAGCTGTTTTTT. It is translated as CASSLGLAVSGELFF. The genes are TRBV7-2 and TRBJ2-2; 7 bases line up with TRBD2. With V trimmed by 1 base and J by 6 bases, 5 bases remained unmatched. The CDR3 loop spans 15 amino acids. Germline assignment: CDR1 SGHTA and CDR2 FQGNSA. Together with reference TRBV7-2 and TRBJ2-2, the CDR3 gives the full variable domain: GAGVSQSPSNKVTEKGKDVELRCDPISGHTALYWYRQSLGQGLEFLIYFQGNSAPDKSGLPSDRFSAERTGGSVSTLTIQRTQQEDSAVYLCASSLGLAVSGELFFGEGSRLTVL.

This rearrangement joins TRBV3-1 to TRBJ2-7; D is perhaps TRBD2 (6 bases). The CDR3 consists of 13 residues. Per germline, CDR1 LGHDT and CDR2 YNNKEL (reference sequence). V was cut by 5 bases and J by 6 bases, with 14 bases left in between. CDR3 coding DNA: TGTGCCAGCAGCACCGGGACTGTCGGCGAGCAGTACTTC. Translated, it gives CASSTGTVGEQYF.

The chain has TRBV12-3 or TRBV12-4 and TRBJ1-1; 7 nucleotides agree with TRBD1. CDR3 length: 14 residues. After removal of 6 bases from V and 4 bases from J, the junction contained 8 bases not matched to a gene. CDR3 amino acids: CASSWGQRGTEAFF. CDR3 DNA: TGTGCCAGCAGCTGGGGACAGAGGGGCACTGAAGCTTTCTTT.

The rearrangement uses TRBV27 and TRBJ2-1, with 15 bases identical to TRBD2. The CDR3 runs 16 residues. V trimming: 5 bases; J trimming: 2 bases; junction bases outside the gene matches: 1. Germline CDR1 MNHEY, CDR2 SMNVEV (reference sequence). DNA for the CDR3: TGTGCCAGCAGTAGGACTAGCGGGGGGGCCTACAATGAGCAGTTCTTC. Translated, it gives CASSRTSGGAYNEQFF.

The V and J genes are TRBV5-1 and TRBJ2-3; tentative D call: TRBD1 (5 bases). V lost 4 bases to trimming and J lost 2 bases, with 11 bases between them. From germline, CDR1 is SGHRS and CDR2 YFSETQ. The CDR3 consists of 14 residues. The CDR3 spells CASSPDTYTDTQYF. Here the CDR3 DNA reads TGCGCCAGCAGCCCGGACACTTACACAGATACGCAGTATTTT.

V is TRBV5-1 and J is TRBJ1-1, with D possibly matching TRBD1 (5 bases). This CDR3 region has 13 residues. The ends were cut back, 6 bases at V and 3 bases at J, with 12 bases in the middle. The V gene's germline CDR1 is SGHRS and CDR2 YFSETQ. DNA of the CDR3: TGCGCCAGCATGGTGGGGCCTGACACTGAAGCTTTCTTT. Translated, it gives CASMVGPDTEAFF.

This clonotype has more than one count but fewer than ten. The chain joins TRBV5-1 to TRBJ1-2; tentative D call: TRBD1 (5 bases). Germline V gene sequence: CDR1 SGHRS, CDR2 YFSETQ. The CDR3 extends over 14 amino acids. The V end lost 0 bases, the J end lost 8 bases, and 14 bases lay between the germline ends. The CDR3 loop is CASSLGTTDTGYTF. CDR3 bases: TGCGCCAGCAGCTTGGGAACGACAGACACCGGCTACACCTTC.

This clonotype has a handful of counts. This chain connects TRBV20-1 to TRBJ1-2, with D unclear. V shed 8 bases and J shed 6 bases, with 13 bases lying between them. CDR3 length: 11 amino acids. Germline assignment: CDR1 DFQATT and CDR2 SNEGSKA (reference sequence). The CDR3 reads CSSWSPDGYTF. CDR3 bases: TGCAGTTCCTGGTCGCCCGATGGCTACACCTTC.

V usage is TRBV27 and J usage is TRBJ2-1, with TRBD2 matching 13 bases. Germline CDR1 is MNHEY and CDR2 is SMNVEV (reference sequence). The CDR3 runs to 14 residues. Germline trimming cut 11 bases from V and 7 bases from J; bases unmatched to any gene: 8. CDR3 coding DNA: TGTGCCGTCCGGACTAGCGGGAGTATAAATGAGCAGTTCTTC. Amino acids: CAVRTSGSINEQFF.

This clonotype came up a few times. J is TRBJ2-1 and V is TRBV12-3 or TRBV12-4, with 7 positions matching TRBD1. V was pared by 6 bases and J by 6 bases, with 8 bases of the junction left unmatched. The CDR3 length is 14 residues. CDR3 bases: TGTGCCAGCAGCCTAGGGGGCAACCTCAATGAGCAGTTCTTC. This codes for CASSLGGNLNEQFF.

V gene TRBV3-1 combines with J gene TRBJ2-1; D gene ambiguous. CDR1 is LGHDT, CDR2 YNNKEL, per germline (reference sequence). With 0 bases removed from V and 3 bases from J, the gap between germline ends came to 9 bases. There are 15 residues in the CDR3. CDR3 in DNA: TGTGCCAGCAGCCAAGATCCCGGGTACTACAATGAGCAGTTCTTC. Its translation: CASSQDPGYYNEQFF.

This clonotype was seen only a few times. J is TRBJ2-7 and V is TRBV3-1; 7 nucleotides match TRBD1. CDR3 size: 15 residues. Germline loops: CDR1 LGHDT, CDR2 YNNKEL (reference sequence). Trimming cost V 7 bases and J 2 bases; bases outside gene matches: 11. As DNA, the CDR3 is TGTGCCAGCAAACTGCGACAGGGATCGCCCTACGAGCAGTACGTC. This sequence encodes CASKLRQGSPYEQYV.

This clonotype was picked up many times. This sequence joins TRBV5-1 and TRBJ1-1; D gene uncertain. Deletions cut 1 base from V and 1 base from J, with 11 bases between. CDR1 is SGHRS and CDR2 is YFSETQ in the germline V gene. This CDR3 contains 15 residues. The CDR3 sequence: CASSLWGEENTEAFF. The CDR3 DNA sequence: TGCGCCAGCAGCTTGTGGGGTGAGGAGAACACTGAAGCTTTCTTT.

There are a few counts of this clonotype. The rearrangement links TRBV12-3 or TRBV12-4 to TRBJ2-1; D remains ambiguous. With 3 bases removed from V and 10 bases from J, the gap between germline ends came to 4 bases. The CDR3 is 10 amino acids. The CDR3, as DNA: TGTGCCAGCAGTTTTCGGGAGCAGTTCTTC. Translating it yields CASSFREQFF.

The CDR3 DNA sequence: TGTGCCAGCGGGGACGGCAGAAAAAACATTCAGTACTTC. Its translation: CASGDGRKNIQYF. The V call is TRBV28, the J call TRBJ2-4; D possibly uses TRBD1 or TRBD2 (5 bases each). The V end lost 8 bases, the J end lost 4 bases, and 12 bases lay between the germline ends. Germline V gives CDR1 MDHEN, CDR2 SYDVKM. This CDR3 is built from 13 residues.

The chain uses TRBV28 and TRBJ2-3; 10 bases fit TRBD1. Germline CDR1 MDHEN, CDR2 SYDVKM. With 7 bases clipped from V and 9 bases from J, the junction kept 7 bases outside the gene matches. The length of the CDR3 is 13 residues. The CDR3 region is CASTGQGIGTQYF. CDR3 coding DNA: TGTGCCAGCACGGGACAGGGGATTGGGACGCAGTATTTT.

J is TRBJ2-1 and V is TRBV20-1; 8 nucleotides match TRBD2. The CDR3 covers 15 residues. CDR1 DFQATT and CDR2 SNEGSKA come from the germline V gene (reference sequence). After removal of 1 base from V and 3 bases from J, the junction contained 5 bases not matched to a gene. DNA of the CDR3: TGCAGTGCTAGAGTATTCGGGAGGGACTACAATGAGCAGTTCTTC. Its translation: CSARVFGRDYNEQFF.